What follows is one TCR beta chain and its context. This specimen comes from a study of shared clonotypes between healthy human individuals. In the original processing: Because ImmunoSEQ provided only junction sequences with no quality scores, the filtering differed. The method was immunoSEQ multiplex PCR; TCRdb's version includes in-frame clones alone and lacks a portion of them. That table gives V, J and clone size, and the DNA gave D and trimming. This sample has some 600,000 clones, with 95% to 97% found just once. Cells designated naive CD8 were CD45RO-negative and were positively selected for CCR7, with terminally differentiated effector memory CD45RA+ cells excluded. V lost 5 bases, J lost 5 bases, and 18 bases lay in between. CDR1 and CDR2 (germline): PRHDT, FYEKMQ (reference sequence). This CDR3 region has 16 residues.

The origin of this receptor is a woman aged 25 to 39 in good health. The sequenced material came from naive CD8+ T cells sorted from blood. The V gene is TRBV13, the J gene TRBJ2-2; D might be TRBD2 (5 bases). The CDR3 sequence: CASSRSRVPGTGELFF. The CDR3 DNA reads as TGTGCCAGCAGCAGATCACGGGTCCCGGGGACCGGGGAGCTGTTTTTT.